These 5 T cell receptor beta chains share one sample of origin, sequenced in a study of cytomegalovirus exposure and HLA in healthy donors. PCR primers comprised 60 Vbeta and 13 Jbeta primers. Libraries were prepared by immunoSEQ multiplex PCR; TCRdb keeps only in-frame clonotypes and omits some of them. In total, the table holds more than 110,000 clones. The sequencing sample was made of PBMCs. These receptors all come from a middle-aged man in good health and CMV-seronegative.

The rearrangement joins TRBV6-1 to TRBJ1-2; weak D call: TRBD1 (6 bases). Germline V CDR1 and CDR2: MNHNS, SASEGT. The CDR3 consists of 14 residues. V was clipped by 3 bases and J by 4 bases, with 12 bases between them. This CDR3 is CASSEGAKSYGYTF. The CDR3 DNA sequence: TGTGCCAGCAGTGAGGGGGCGAAAAGCTATGGCTACACCTTC.

CDR3: CASRPSAGGNNEQFF. The DNA of the CDR3 is TGTGCCAGCAGGCCCTCAGCGGGGGGTAACAATGAGCAGTTCTTC. The chain is built from TRBV6-6 and TRBJ2-1; 9 nucleotides agree with TRBD2. The CDR3 runs 15 residues. The germline CDR1 and CDR2 sequences are MNHNY and SVGAGI (reference sequence). J was trimmed by 5 bases and V by 6 bases; bases with no gene match: 8.

The chain combines TRBV15 with TRBJ1-5; D unresolved. The CDR3 is made up of 15 amino acids. CDR1 is LNHNV, CDR2 YYDKDF, per germline (reference sequence). Deletions cut 3 bases from V and 2 bases from J, with 11 bases between. CDR3 loop: CATSSDPGGNQPQHF. The CDR3 DNA reads as TGTGCCACCAGCAGCGACCCCGGAGGCAATCAGCCCCAGCATTTT. The variable domain in full, completed from reference TRBV15 and TRBJ1-5, reads DAMVIQNPRYQVTQFGKPVTLSCSQTLNHNVMYWYQQKSSQAPKLLFHYYDKDFNNEADTPDNFQSRRPNTSFCFLDIRSPGLGDTAMYLCATSSDPGGNQPQHFGDGTRLSIL.

The chain carries TRBV4-3 and TRBJ1-4; tentatively, D is TRBD1 (6 bases). The V end was cut by 4 bases, the J end by 13 bases, with 13 bases between. Per the germline V gene, CDR1 is LGHNA and CDR2 is YSLEER. The CDR3 extends over 12 amino acids. The CDR3 is CASSRGHGRLFF. DNA for the CDR3: TGCGCCAGCAGCCGGGGACACGGACGACTGTTTTTT.

This rearrangement joins TRBV10-3 to TRBJ2-5; the D gene is possibly TRBD2 (6 bases). V was pared by 4 bases and J by 1 base, with 13 bases between. This CDR3 spans 15 amino acids. CDR1 is ENHRY, CDR2 SYGVKD, per germline. As DNA, the CDR3 is TGTGCCATCAGTGGACCCGGGACTTCCCAAGAGACCCAGTACTTC. Translating it yields CAISGPGTSQETQYF.